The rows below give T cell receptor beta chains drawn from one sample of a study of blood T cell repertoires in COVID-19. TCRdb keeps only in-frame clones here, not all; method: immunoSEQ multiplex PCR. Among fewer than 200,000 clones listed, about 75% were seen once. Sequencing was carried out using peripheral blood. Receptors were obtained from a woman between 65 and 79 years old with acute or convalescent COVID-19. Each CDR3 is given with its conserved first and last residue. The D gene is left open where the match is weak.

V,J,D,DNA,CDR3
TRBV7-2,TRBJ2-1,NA,TGTGCCAGCAGCTTACGGAGCTCCTACAATGAGCAGTTCTTC,CASSLRSSYNEQFF
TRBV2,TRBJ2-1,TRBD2,TGTGCCAGCAGTAGCAATAGCGGGAGGATGACGGGTGAGCAGTTCTTC,CASSSNSGRMTGEQFF
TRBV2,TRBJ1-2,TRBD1,TGTGCCAGCAGTGGGGACAGTAACTATGGCTACACCTTC,CASSGDSNYGYTF
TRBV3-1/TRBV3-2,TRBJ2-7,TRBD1,TGTGCCAGCAGCCTGATAGGGACAGTACACTACGAGCAGTACTTC,CASSLIGTVHYEQYF
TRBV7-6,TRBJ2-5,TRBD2,TGTGCCAGCATGGGGGAGGGGACCCAGTACTTC,CASMGEGTQYF
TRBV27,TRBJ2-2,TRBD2,TGTGCCAGCGGGCGGGGGGACACCACCGGGGAGCTGTTTTTT,CASGRGDTTGELFF
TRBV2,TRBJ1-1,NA,TGTGCCAGCAGTGACAGGGGACCCAACACTGAAGCTTTCTTT,CASSDRGPNTEAFF
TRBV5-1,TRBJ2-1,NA,TGCGCCAGCAGCTTGGAGGGCCAGGGTGGTGAGCAGTTCTTC,CASSLEGQGGEQFF
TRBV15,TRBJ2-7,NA,TGTGCCACCGCGGGAACCGGGTCGAGCTCCTACGAGCAGTACTTC,CATAGTGSSSYEQYF
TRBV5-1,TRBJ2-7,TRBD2,TGCGCCAGCAGCTTGGAGGCTAGCGGGAGAGTCTACGAGCAGTACTTC,CASSLEASGRVYEQYF
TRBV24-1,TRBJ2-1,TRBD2,TGTGCCACCAGTGATTTTAGCGGGAGTCCCCGGTTCTTC,CATSDFSGSPRFF
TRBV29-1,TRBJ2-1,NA,TGCAGCGTTGTGATCGGGAGCCCCAATGAGCAGTTCTTC,CSVVIGSPNEQFF
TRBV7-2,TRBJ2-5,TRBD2,TGTGCCAGCAGCTTAGGCGGGAGTCAAGAGACCCAGTACTTC,CASSLGGSQETQYF
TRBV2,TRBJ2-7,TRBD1,TGTGCCAGCAGTCCAGCGACAGGGGGTCCCTACGAGCAGTACTTC,CASSPATGGPYEQYF
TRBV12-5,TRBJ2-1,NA,TGTGCTAGTGGTTTACAGGGATACAATGAGCAGTTCTTC,CASGLQGYNEQFF
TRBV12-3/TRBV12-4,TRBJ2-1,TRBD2,TGTGCCAGCGGGACTAGCGGATACAATGAGCAGTTCTTC,CASGTSGYNEQFF
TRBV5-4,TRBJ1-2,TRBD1,TGTGCCAGCAGCAGCAGGACAGGGGATTATGGCTACACCTTC,CASSSRTGDYGYTF
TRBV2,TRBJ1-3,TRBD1,TGTGCCAGCAGGGTCGGGACAGGGGGACTTATCTCTGGAAACACCATATATTTT,CASRVGTGGLISGNTIYF
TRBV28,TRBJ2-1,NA,TGTGCCAGCAGTTCCCAGATATTAACCACCTACAATGAGCAGTTCTTC,CASSSQILTTYNEQFF
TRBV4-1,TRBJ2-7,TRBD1,TGCGCCAGCAGCCAAGTTACAGGGGGCGCTTACGAGCAGTACTTC,CASSQVTGGAYEQYF